This passage covers 3 T cell receptor beta chains from one sample sequenced in a study of cytotoxic CD8 clonotypes in ibrutinib-treated CLL. Method: immunoSEQ multiplex PCR; TCRdb's copy keeps in-frame clones and lacks some. The sample shows about 140,000 clones, around 81% of them seen only once. The source material was PBMCs, sampled after 36 months of ibrutinib treatment. The origin of the receptors is a human donor with chronic lymphocytic leukemia.

V gene TRBV6-6 combines with J gene TRBJ1-6; 8 bases map to TRBD1. This CDR3 comprises 16 residues. With V trimmed by 6 bases and J by 8 bases, 12 bases remained unmatched. The germline V gene encodes CDR1 MNHNY and CDR2 SVGAGI (reference sequence). The CDR3 sequence is CASSPDRGQSHSPLHF. The CDR3 DNA reads as TGTGCCAGCAGCCCTGACAGGGGTCAATCCCATTCACCCCTCCACTTT.

The CDR3 DNA sequence: TGTGCCAGCACAAGCAGGGGTAACGAGCAGTACTTC. Translation: CASTSRGNEQYF. V gene TRBV2 combines with J gene TRBJ2-7; D might be TRBD1 (6 bases). The germline CDR1 and CDR2 sequences are SNHLY and FYNNEI. This CDR3 comprises 12 residues. The ends were cut back, 7 bases at V and 5 bases at J, with 12 bases in the middle.

Here the CDR3 DNA reads TGTGCCAGCAGCCAACTAGCGAGTAATGAAAAACTGTTTTTT. It yields the protein CASSQLASNEKLFF. The chain carries TRBV6-5 and TRBJ1-4; D gene uncertain. The CDR3 has 14 residues. In germline, CDR1 is MNHEY, CDR2 SVGAGI. V dropped 6 bases and J dropped 4 bases, with 12 bases sitting between them.